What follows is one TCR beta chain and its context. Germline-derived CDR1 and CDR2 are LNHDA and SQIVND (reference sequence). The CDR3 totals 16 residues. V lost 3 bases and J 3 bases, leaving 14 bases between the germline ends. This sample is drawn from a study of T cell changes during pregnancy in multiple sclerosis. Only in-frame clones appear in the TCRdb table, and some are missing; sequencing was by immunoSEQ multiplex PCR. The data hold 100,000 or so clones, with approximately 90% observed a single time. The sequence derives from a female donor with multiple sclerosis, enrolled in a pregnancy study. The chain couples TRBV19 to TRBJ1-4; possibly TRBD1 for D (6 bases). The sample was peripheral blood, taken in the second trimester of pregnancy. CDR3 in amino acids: CASSMGARGANEKLFF. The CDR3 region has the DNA TGTGCCAGTAGTATGGGGGCCCGTGGGGCTAATGAAAAACTGTTTTTT.